The 15 T cell receptor beta chains below were found in one sample sequenced in a study of T cell responses to AZD1222 COVID-19 vaccine. Using immunoSEQ multiplex PCR, the repertoire was profiled, and TCRdb retains in-frame clones only, with some absent. The table lists 100,000 to 150,000 clones, 86% of them singletons. The material sequenced was peripheral blood, taken on day 0 of AZD1222 vaccination. These receptor sequences come from an adult in good health.

The rearrangement links TRBV6-5 to TRBJ2-1, with TRBD2 identical over 8 bases. J gave up 6 bases and V 5 bases, and 9 bases lay outside the gene matches. CDR3 length: 15 amino acids. Germline loops: CDR1 MNHEY, CDR2 SVGAGI. DNA of the CDR3: TGTGCCAGCAGTCGGGGACTAGGGGGGCCCAATGAGCAGTTCTTC. Amino acid sequence: CASSRGLGGPNEQFF.

V usage is TRBV11-3 and J usage is TRBJ2-7, with a possible D match to TRBD1 (6 bases). From germline, CDR1 is SGHNT and CDR2 YENEEA. V lost 1 base and J lost 3, with 16 bases in between. The CDR3 spans 16 residues. DNA for the CDR3: TGTGCCAGCAGCTTAGGGCCGACAGGACAAGGCTACGAGCAGTACTTC. Protein: CASSLGPTGQGYEQYF.

V usage is TRBV7-2 and J usage is TRBJ1-2; D may be TRBD1 (6 bases). The ends were cut back, 10 bases at V and 4 bases at J, with 19 bases in the middle. The CDR3 totals 14 residues. CDR1 is SGHTA, CDR2 FQGNSA, per germline. The CDR3 here is CAIRRQGQGYGYTF. The CDR3 coding sequence is TGTGCCATTCGCCGCCAGGGACAAGGCTATGGCTACACCTTC. The full variable domain, in which reference TRBV7-2 and TRBJ1-2 provide the parts outside the CDR3, is GAGVSQSPSNKVTEKGKDVELRCDPISGHTALYWYRQSLGQGLEFLIYFQGNSAPDKSGLPSDRFSAERTGGSVSTLTIQRTQQEDSAVYLCAIRRQGQGYGYTFGSGTRLTVV.

The gene calls are TRBV18 and TRBJ2-7, with D possibly being TRBD2 (6 bases). Trimming cost V 4 bases and J 1 base, with 17 bases left between them. CDR1 and CDR2 (germline): KGHSH, LQKENI. There are 16 residues in the CDR3. This CDR3 reads CASSLGARGGSYEQYF. Written as DNA, the CDR3 is TGTGCCAGCTCACTAGGGGCGCGGGGTGGATCCTACGAGCAGTACTTC. Full variable domain (remainder filled in from reference TRBV18 and TRBJ2-7): NAGVMQNPRHLVRRRGQEARLRCSPMKGHSHVYWYRQLPEEGLKFMVYLQKENIIDESGMPKERFSAEFPKEGPSILRIQQVVRGDSAAYFCASSLGARGGSYEQYFGPGTRLTVT.

V and J are TRBV3-1 (or the pseudogene TRBV3-2) and TRBJ1-3, with D uncertain. Per the germline V gene, CDR1 is LGHDT and CDR2 is YNNKEL (reference sequence). This CDR3 has 12 residues. V dropped 4 bases and J dropped 0 bases, with 1 base sitting between them. As DNA, the CDR3 is TGTGCCAGCAGCCGCTCTGGAAACACCATATATTTT. The encoded protein is CASSRSGNTIYF.

The rearrangement uses TRBV5-5 and TRBJ1-1, with D perhaps matching TRBD1 (6 bases). Deletions cut 5 bases from V and 0 bases from J, with 11 bases between. The length of the CDR3 is 14 residues. Germline-derived CDR1 and CDR2 are SGHKS and YYEKEE (reference sequence). The chain's CDR3 is CASSTGFLNTEAFF. The DNA for the CDR3 is TGTGCCAGCAGTACAGGGTTCTTGAACACTGAAGCTTTCTTT.

The rearrangement links TRBV18 to TRBJ2-3, with D perhaps matching TRBD2 (6 bases). The CDR3 is made up of 15 amino acids. With 6 bases removed from V and 4 bases from J, the gap between germline ends came to 17 bases. Germline V gene lookup returns CDR1 KGHSH and CDR2 LQKENI. The CDR3 here is CASSPRGAGADTQYF. Here the CDR3 DNA reads TGTGCCAGCTCCCCTCGCGGGGCTGGAGCAGATACGCAGTATTTT.

The chain uses TRBV5-1 and TRBJ2-7, with D perhaps TRBD2 (5 bases). The CDR3 totals 18 residues. The ends were cut back, 1 base at V and 0 bases at J, with 20 bases in the middle. The germline CDR1 and CDR2 sequences are SGHRS and YFSETQ. The CDR3 here is CASSLLIRKSDYSYEQYF. CDR3 DNA sequence: TGCGCCAGCAGCTTGCTGATAAGGAAATCTGACTACTCCTACGAGCAGTACTTC.

This clone was detected only once. This chain links TRBV19 with TRBJ1-5; D remains unclear. Germline lookup yields CDR1 LNHDA and CDR2 SQIVND (reference sequence). Trimming cost V 5 bases and J 3 bases, with 8 bases left between them. This CDR3 spans 13 amino acids. The CDR3 sequence: CASSPWINQPQHF. In DNA, the CDR3 is TGTGCCAGTAGTCCCTGGATCAATCAGCCCCAGCATTTT.

The V gene is TRBV7-9, the J gene TRBJ1-2; tentatively, D is TRBD1 (5 bases). This CDR3 is 15 amino acids long. V was cut by 5 bases and J by 4 bases, with 17 bases left in between. Per germline, CDR1 SEHNR and CDR2 FQNEAQ (reference sequence). The CDR3 loop reads CASSVDSSFIYGYTF. The CDR3 bases are TGTGCCAGCAGCGTCGACAGCTCGTTTATCTATGGCTACACCTTC.

The V and J genes are TRBV6-5 and TRBJ1-1; D unresolved. The CDR3 runs 13 residues. Trimming cost V 9 bases and J 1 base, with 12 bases left between them. The V gene's germline CDR1 is MNHEY and CDR2 SVGAGI. CDR3 in DNA: TGTGCCAGTCGCGTCTTCGGGAACACTGAAGCTTTCTTT. Its protein is CASRVFGNTEAFF.

V gene TRBV12-5 combines with J gene TRBJ1-1, with D possibly being TRBD1 (5 bases). Trimming cost V 0 bases and J 3 bases, with 14 bases left between them. The CDR3 consists of 16 residues. Germline values: CDR1 LGHNT, CDR2 FRNRAP. The CDR3 nucleotides are TGTGCTAGTGGTTTGGTACAAGGAGGGGTTTACACTGAAGCTTTCTTT. Its protein product is CASGLVQGGVYTEAFF.

The chain combines TRBV3-1 (or the pseudogene TRBV3-2) with TRBJ1-4; D ambiguous. This CDR3 contains 16 residues. Trimming took off 0 bases at V and 8 bases at J, with 16 bases between the two ends. In germline, CDR1 is LGHDT, CDR2 YNNKEL (reference sequence). In nucleotides, the CDR3 is TGTGCCAGCAGCCAAGAGCTAGGGTTAGTTGGGGAAAAACTGTTTTTT. Encoded protein: CASSQELGLVGEKLFF.

The chain employs TRBV4-1 and TRBJ2-1; D uncertain. V lost 1 base and J lost 0, with 10 bases in between. The CDR3 is made up of 16 amino acids. Germline V CDR1 and CDR2: MGHRA, YSYEKL. The CDR3 DNA reads TGCGCCAGCAGCCAAGCGGGTCTTAGCTCCTACAATGAGCAGTTCTTC. Protein product: CASSQAGLSSYNEQFF.

This clone was observed a few times. The CDR3 coding sequence is TGCGCCAGCAGCTTGGGCGCTCTCACAGATACGCAGTATTTT. Protein sequence: CASSLGALTDTQYF. V is TRBV5-1 and J is TRBJ2-3; D gene uncertain. The CDR3 has 14 residues. V lost 0 bases to trimming and J lost 2 bases, with 7 bases between them. The germline CDR1 and CDR2 sequences are SGHRS and YFSETQ.